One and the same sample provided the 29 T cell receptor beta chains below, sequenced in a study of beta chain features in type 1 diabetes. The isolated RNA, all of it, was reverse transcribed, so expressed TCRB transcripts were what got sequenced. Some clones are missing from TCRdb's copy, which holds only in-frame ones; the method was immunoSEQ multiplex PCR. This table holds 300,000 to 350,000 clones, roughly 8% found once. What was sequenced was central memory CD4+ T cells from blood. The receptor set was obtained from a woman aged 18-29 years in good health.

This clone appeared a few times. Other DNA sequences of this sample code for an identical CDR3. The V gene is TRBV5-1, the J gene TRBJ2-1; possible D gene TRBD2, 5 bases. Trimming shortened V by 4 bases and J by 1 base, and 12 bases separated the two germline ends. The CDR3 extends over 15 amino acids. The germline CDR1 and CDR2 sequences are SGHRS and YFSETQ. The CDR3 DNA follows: TGCGCCAGCAGCCCGTCGGGATCTTCCTACAATGAGCAGTTCTTC. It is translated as CASSPSGSSYNEQFF. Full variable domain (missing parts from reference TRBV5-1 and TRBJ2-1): KAGVTQTPRYLIKTRGQQVTLSCSPISGHRSVSWYQQTPGQGLQFLFEYFSETQRNKGNFPGRFSGRQFSNSRSEMNVSTLELGDSALYLCASSPSGSSYNEQFFGPGTRLTVL.

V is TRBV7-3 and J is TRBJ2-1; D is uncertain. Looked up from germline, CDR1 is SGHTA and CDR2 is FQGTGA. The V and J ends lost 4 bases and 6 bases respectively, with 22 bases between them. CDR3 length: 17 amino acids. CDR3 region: CASSSLGGPLSGNEQFF. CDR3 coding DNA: TGTGCCAGCAGCTCCCTAGGCGGTCCTCTCTCTGGCAATGAGCAGTTCTTC.

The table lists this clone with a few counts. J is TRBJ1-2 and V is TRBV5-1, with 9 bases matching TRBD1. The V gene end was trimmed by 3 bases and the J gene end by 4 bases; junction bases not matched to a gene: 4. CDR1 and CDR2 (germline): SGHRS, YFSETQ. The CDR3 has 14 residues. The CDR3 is CASSWTGEGYGYTF. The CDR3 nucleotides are TGCGCCAGCAGCTGGACAGGGGAGGGCTATGGCTACACCTTC.

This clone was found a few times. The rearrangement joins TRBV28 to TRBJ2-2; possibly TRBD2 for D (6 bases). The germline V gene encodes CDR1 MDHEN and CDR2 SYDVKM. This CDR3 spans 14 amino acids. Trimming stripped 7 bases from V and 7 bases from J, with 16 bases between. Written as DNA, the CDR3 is TGTGCCAGCAAACGACTAGTTGCTGTCGGGGAGCTGTTTTTT. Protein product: CASKRLVAVGELFF.

CDR3 amino acids: CASRPRDSNYEQYF. CDR3 DNA sequence: TGTGCCAGCAGGCCCCGGGACTCCAACTACGAGCAGTACTTC. This rearrangement joins TRBV19 to TRBJ2-7; D may be TRBD2 (6 bases). The V gene's germline CDR1 is LNHDA and CDR2 SQIVND (reference sequence). Trimming pared 9 bases from V and 3 bases from J, leaving 18 bases between. This CDR3 has 14 residues.

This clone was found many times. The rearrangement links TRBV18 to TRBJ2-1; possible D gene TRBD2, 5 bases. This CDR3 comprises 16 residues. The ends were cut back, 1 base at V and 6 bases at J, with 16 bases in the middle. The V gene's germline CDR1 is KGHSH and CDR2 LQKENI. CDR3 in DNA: TGTGCCAGCTCACCACGCCTAGCTGGCGTAATCAATGAGCAGTTCTTC. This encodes CASSPRLAGVINEQFF.

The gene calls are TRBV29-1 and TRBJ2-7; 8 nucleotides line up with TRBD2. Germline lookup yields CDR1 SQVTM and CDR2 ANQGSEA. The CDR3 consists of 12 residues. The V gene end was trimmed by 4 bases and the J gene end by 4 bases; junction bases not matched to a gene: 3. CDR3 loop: CSVGGTRYEQYF. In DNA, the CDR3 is TGCAGCGTTGGTGGGACTAGGTACGAGCAGTACTTC.

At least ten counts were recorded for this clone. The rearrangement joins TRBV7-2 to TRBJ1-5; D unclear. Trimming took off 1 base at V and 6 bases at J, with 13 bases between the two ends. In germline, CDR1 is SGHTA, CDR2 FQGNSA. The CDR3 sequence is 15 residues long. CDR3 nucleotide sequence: TGTGCCAGCAGCTTAGTTCGGGGTAGAGGTCAGCCCCAGCATTTT. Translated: CASSLVRGRGQPQHF.

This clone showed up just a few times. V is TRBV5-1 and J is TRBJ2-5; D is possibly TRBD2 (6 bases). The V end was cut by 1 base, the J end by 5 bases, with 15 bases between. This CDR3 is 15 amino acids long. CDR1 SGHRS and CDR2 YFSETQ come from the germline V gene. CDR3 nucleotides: TGCGCCAGCAGCTTGTTGGGGGGAGCGGCTGAGACCCAGTACTTC. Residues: CASSLLGGAAETQYF.

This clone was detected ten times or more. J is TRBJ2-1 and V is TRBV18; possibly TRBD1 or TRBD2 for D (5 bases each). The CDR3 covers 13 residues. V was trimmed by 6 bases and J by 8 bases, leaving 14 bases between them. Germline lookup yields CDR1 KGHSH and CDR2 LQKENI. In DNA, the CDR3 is TGTGCCAGCTCCCGGCCGGGACGAGATGAGCAGTTCTTC. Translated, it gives CASSRPGRDEQFF.

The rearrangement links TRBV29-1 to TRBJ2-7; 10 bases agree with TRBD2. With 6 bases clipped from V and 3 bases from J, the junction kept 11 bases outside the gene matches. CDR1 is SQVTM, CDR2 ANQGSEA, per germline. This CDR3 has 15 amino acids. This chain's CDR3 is CSVRRGLAGDYEQYF. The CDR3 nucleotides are TGCAGCGTGCGGCGGGGGCTAGCGGGAGACTACGAGCAGTACTTC.

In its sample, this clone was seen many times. The CDR3 nucleotides are TGTGCCAGCAGCTTCAGCGGGAGTTCTGTCGTTCAGTTCTTC. This codes for CASSFSGSSVVQFF. The rearrangement uses TRBV7-2 and TRBJ2-1, with 8 bases that match TRBD2. This CDR3 comprises 14 residues. Per the germline V gene, CDR1 is SGHTA and CDR2 is FQGNSA. The junction had 11 bases not matched to a gene; V was cut back by 3 bases and J by 13 bases.

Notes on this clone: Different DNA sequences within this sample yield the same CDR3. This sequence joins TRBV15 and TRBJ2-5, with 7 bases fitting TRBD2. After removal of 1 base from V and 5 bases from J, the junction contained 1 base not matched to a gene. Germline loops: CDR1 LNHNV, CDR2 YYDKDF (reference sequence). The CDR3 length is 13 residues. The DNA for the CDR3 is TGTGCCACCAGCAGAGTCGGGGGGGAGACCCAGTACTTC. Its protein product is CATSRVGGETQYF. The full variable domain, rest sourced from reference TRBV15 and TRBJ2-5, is DAMVIQNPRYQVTQFGKPVTLSCSQTLNHNVMYWYQQKSSQAPKLLFHYYDKDFNNEADTPDNFQSRRPNTSFCFLDIRSPGLGDTAMYLCATSRVGGETQYFGPGTRLLVL.

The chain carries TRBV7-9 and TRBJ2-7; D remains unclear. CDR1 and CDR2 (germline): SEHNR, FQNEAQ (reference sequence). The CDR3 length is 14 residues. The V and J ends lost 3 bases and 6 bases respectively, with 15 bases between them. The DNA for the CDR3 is TGTGCCAGCAGCTTGGCAGGCACCACAAGCGAGCAGTACTTC. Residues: CASSLAGTTSEQYF.

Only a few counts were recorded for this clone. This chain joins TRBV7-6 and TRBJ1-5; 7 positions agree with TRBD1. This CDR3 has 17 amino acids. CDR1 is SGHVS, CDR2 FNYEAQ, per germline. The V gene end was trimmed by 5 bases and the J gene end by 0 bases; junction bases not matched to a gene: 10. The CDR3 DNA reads TGTGCCAGCAGCCTAGGCCCCAGGGGGTATAGCAATCAGCCCCAGCATTTT. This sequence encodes CASSLGPRGYSNQPQHF.

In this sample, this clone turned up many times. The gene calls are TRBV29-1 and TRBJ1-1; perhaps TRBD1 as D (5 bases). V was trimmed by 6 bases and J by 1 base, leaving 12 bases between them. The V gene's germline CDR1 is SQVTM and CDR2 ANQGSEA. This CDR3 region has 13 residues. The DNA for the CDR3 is TGCAGCGTCTCTACAGGACGGAACACTGAAGCTTTCTTT. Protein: CSVSTGRNTEAFF.

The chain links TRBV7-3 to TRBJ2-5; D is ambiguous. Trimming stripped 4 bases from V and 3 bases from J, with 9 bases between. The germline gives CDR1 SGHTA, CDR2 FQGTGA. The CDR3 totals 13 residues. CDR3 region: CASSSRAEETQYF. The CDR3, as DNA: TGTGCCAGCAGCTCTCGTGCGGAAGAGACCCAGTACTTC.

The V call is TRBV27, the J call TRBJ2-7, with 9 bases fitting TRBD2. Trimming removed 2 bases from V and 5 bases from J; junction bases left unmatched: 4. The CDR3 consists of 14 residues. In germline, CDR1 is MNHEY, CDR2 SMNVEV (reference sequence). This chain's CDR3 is CASSLAGGPHEQYF. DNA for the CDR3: TGTGCCAGCAGTTTAGCGGGAGGGCCCCACGAGCAGTACTTC.

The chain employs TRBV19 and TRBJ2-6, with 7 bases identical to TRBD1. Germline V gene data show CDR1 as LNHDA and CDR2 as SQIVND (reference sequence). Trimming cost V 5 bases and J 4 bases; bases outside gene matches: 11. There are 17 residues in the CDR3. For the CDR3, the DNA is TGTGCCAGTAGTCCACGACAGGGAAGGATAGGGGCCAACGTCCTGACTTTC. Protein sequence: CASSPRQGRIGANVLTF.

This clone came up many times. CDR3 sequence reads: CASIARTGSYEQYF. As DNA, the CDR3 is TGTGCCAGCATCGCCCGGACAGGGTCCTACGAGCAGTACTTC. J is TRBJ2-7 and V is TRBV5-6, with 8 bases aligning to TRBD1. The CDR3 is 14 residues long. V shed 6 bases, J shed 1 base, and the junction held 6 bases outside the gene matches. Germline V lookup: CDR1 SGHDT, CDR2 YYEEEE. The complete variable domain, with remaining parts taken from reference TRBV5-6 and TRBJ2-7, reads DAGVTQSPTHLIKTRGQQVTLRCSPKSGHDTVSWYQQALGQGPQFIFQYYEEEERQRGNFPDRFSGHQFPNYSSELNVNALLLGDSALYLCASIARTGSYEQYFGPGTRLTVT.

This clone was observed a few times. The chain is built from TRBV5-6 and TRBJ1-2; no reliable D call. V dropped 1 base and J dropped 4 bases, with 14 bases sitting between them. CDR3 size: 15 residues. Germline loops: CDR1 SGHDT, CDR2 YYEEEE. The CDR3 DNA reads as TGTGCCAGCAGCTTGTGGCGGTCCACCGGCTATGGCTACACCTTC. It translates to CASSLWRSTGYGYTF.

The CDR3 protein is CASSLRGREGYTF. The CDR3, as DNA: TGTGCCAGCAGCTTAAGGGGGCGGGAAGGCTACACCTTC. V gene TRBV7-2 combines with J gene TRBJ1-2, with 7 nucleotides matching TRBD1. The germline gives CDR1 SGHTA, CDR2 FQGNSA. The length of the CDR3 is 13 residues. V shed 2 bases, J shed 8 bases, and the junction held 5 bases outside the gene matches.

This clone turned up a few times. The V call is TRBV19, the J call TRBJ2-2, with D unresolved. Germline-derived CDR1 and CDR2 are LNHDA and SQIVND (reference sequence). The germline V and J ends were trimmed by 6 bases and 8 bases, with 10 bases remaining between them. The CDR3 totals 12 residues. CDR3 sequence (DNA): TGTGCCAGTAGCACTCGAATTGGGGAGCTGTTTTTT. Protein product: CASSTRIGELFF.

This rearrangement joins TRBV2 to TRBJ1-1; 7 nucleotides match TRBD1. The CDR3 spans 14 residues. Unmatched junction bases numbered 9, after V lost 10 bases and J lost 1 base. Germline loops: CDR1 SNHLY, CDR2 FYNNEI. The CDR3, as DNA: TGTGCCACCGTAAGATACAGGGGGAACACTGAAGCTTTCTTT. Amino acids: CATVRYRGNTEAFF. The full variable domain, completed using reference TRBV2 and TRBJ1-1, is EPEVTQTPSHQVTQMGQEVILRCVPISNHLYFYWYRQILGQKVEFLVSFYNNEISEKSEIFDDQFSVERPDGSNFTLKIRSTKLEDSAMYFCATVRYRGNTEAFFGQGTRLTVV.

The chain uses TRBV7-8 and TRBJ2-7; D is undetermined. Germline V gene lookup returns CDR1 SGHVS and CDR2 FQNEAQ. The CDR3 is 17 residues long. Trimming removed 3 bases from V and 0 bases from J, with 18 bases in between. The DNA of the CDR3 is TGTGCCAGCAGCTTTCCCCCTAAACGGACGAGCTCCTACGAGCAGTACTTC. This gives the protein CASSFPPKRTSSYEQYF.

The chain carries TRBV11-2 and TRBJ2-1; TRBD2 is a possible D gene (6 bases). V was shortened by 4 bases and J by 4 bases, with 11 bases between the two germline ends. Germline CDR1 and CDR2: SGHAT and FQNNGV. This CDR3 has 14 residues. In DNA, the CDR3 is TGTGCCAGCAGCTCCCTTAGCGGTTACAATGAGCAGTTCTTC. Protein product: CASSSLSGYNEQFF.

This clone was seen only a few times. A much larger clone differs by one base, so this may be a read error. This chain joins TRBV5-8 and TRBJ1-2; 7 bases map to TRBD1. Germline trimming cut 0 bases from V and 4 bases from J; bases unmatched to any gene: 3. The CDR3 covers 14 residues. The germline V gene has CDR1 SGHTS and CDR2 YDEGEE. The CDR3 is CASSLGQGVYGYTF. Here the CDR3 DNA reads TGTGCCAGCAGCTTGGGACAGGGAGTCTATGGCTACACCTTC.

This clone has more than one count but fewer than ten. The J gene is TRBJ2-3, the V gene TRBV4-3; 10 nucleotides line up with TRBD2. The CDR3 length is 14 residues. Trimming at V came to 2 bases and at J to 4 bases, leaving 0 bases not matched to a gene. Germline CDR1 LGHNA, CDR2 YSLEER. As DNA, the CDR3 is TGCGCCAGCAGCCAACTAGCGGGAGCAGATACGCAGTATTTT. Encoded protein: CASSQLAGADTQYF.

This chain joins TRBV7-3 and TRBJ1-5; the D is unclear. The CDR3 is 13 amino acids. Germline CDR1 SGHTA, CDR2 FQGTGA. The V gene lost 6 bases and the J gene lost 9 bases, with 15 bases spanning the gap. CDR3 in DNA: TGTGCCAGCAGTCCAGACGACCTACGGCCCCAGCATTTT. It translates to CASSPDDLRPQHF.